Listed below are T cell receptor beta chains from one sample, sequenced in a study of shared clonotypes between healthy human individuals. Assay: immunoSEQ multiplex PCR; the TCRdb copy retains only in-frame clones and omits some. This table has about 1.1 million clones, around 82% appearing once. Sequencing used memory CD4+ T cells from PBMCs. Receptors were obtained from a man aged 18 to 29 in good health. Some clones in this sample may be carry-over from other donors' samples. Both conserved end residues are part of each CDR3. The order of the fields is V gene, J gene, clone size, D gene, CDR3 protein, CDR3 DNA. A D gene is named only where the DNA matches it firmly. Part of the rows lack a size; the others show once, few, many or a class for expanded clones.

V gene: TRBV28; J gene: TRBJ2-5; clone size: NA; D gene: NA; CDR3 protein: CASCWQSQETQYF; CDR3 DNA: TGTGCCAGCTGTTGGCAGAGCCAAGAGACCCAGTACTTC
V gene: TRBV6-1; J gene: TRBJ2-7; clone size: NA; D gene: NA; CDR3 protein: CASSEVRGYYEQYF; CDR3 DNA: TGTGCCAGCAGTGAGGTACGGGGTTACTACGAGCAGTACTTC
V gene: TRBV9; J gene: TRBJ2-7; clone size: NA; D gene: TRBD1; CDR3 protein: CASSADRAQGEQYF; CDR3 DNA: TGTGCCAGCAGCGCCGACAGGGCTCAAGGGGAGCAGTACTTC
V gene: TRBV15; J gene: TRBJ1-3; clone size: NA; D gene: NA; CDR3 protein: CATSRAGGAGNTIYF; CDR3 DNA: TGTGCCACCAGCAGGGCCGGCGGGGCTGGAAACACCATATATTTT
V gene: TRBV5-1; J gene: TRBJ2-1; clone size: NA; D gene: TRBD1; CDR3 protein: CASSLAQGGEQFF; CDR3 DNA: TGCGCCAGCAGCTTAGCACAGGGGGGTGAGCAGTTCTTC
V gene: TRBV14; J gene: TRBJ2-3; clone size: once; D gene: NA; CDR3 protein: CASSQVTSPTDTQYF; CDR3 DNA: TGTGCCAGCAGCCAAGTTACTAGCCCCACAGATACGCAGTATTTT
V gene: TRBV7-3; J gene: TRBJ2-5; clone size: NA; D gene: NA; CDR3 protein: CASSFGFRETQYF; CDR3 DNA: TGTGCCAGCAGCTTCGGGTTTAGAGAGACCCAGTACTTC
V gene: TRBV11-1; J gene: TRBJ2-3; clone size: NA; D gene: NA; CDR3 protein: CASSSRFTDTQYF; CDR3 DNA: TGTGCCAGCAGCTCCCGGTTCACAGATACGCAGTATTTT
V gene: TRBV6-6; J gene: TRBJ2-7; clone size: NA; D gene: NA; CDR3 protein: CASSYVRSRYEQYF; CDR3 DNA: TGTGCCAGCAGTTACGTTAGGTCTCGGTACGAGCAGTACTTC
V gene: TRBV9; J gene: TRBJ2-1; clone size: NA; D gene: TRBD2; CDR3 protein: CASSPRPTSGRAAGQFF; CDR3 DNA: TGTGCCAGCAGCCCACGACCGACTAGCGGGAGGGCCGCTGGGCAGTTCTTC
V gene: TRBV28; J gene: TRBJ2-3; clone size: NA; D gene: TRBD2; CDR3 protein: CASTPAGESDTQYF; CDR3 DNA: TGTGCCAGCACCCCGGCGGGGGAATCAGATACGCAGTATTTT
V gene: TRBV6-6; J gene: TRBJ2-7; clone size: few; D gene: NA; CDR3 protein: CASSYASFYEQYF; CDR3 DNA: TGTGCCAGCAGTTACGCTAGTTTCTACGAGCAGTACTTC
V gene: TRBV19; J gene: TRBJ2-1; clone size: few; D gene: NA; CDR3 protein: CASSISLSSYNEQFF; CDR3 DNA: TGTGCCAGTAGTATCAGCTTAAGCTCCTACAATGAGCAGTTCTTC
V gene: TRBV5-1; J gene: TRBJ2-7; clone size: NA; D gene: TRBD1; CDR3 protein: CASSLRQGHEQYF; CDR3 DNA: TGCGCCAGCAGCTTAAGACAGGGACACGAGCAGTACTTC
V gene: TRBV29-1; J gene: TRBJ2-1; clone size: NA; D gene: NA; CDR3 protein: CSVNVRLADTSNEQFF; CDR3 DNA: TGCAGCGTCAATGTTCGATTAGCGGATACCTCTAATGAGCAGTTCTTC
V gene: TRBV11-3; J gene: TRBJ2-3; clone size: once; D gene: NA; CDR3 protein: CASSDLRGLRADTQYF; CDR3 DNA: TGTGCCAGCAGTGATCTGCGGGGTCTGAGGGCAGATACGCAGTATTTT
V gene: TRBV28; J gene: TRBJ1-5; clone size: NA; D gene: NA; CDR3 protein: CASNIPYQPQHF; CDR3 DNA: TGTGCCAGCAACATACCCTATCAGCCCCAGCATTTT
V gene: TRBV4-2; J gene: TRBJ2-1; clone size: NA; D gene: TRBD1; CDR3 protein: CASSQDRTGHNEQFF; CDR3 DNA: TGTGCCAGCAGCCAAGACCGGACAGGGCACAATGAGCAGTTCTTC
V gene: TRBV28; J gene: TRBJ2-7; clone size: NA; D gene: NA; CDR3 protein: CASSLGSPGRKDF; CDR3 DNA: TGTGCCAGCAGTTTAGGTTCGCCCGGGCGCAAGGACTTC
V gene: TRBV18; J gene: TRBJ2-7; clone size: NA; D gene: NA; CDR3 protein: CASSPTTDGEQYF; CDR3 DNA: TGTGCCAGCTCACCCACGACGGACGGCGAGCAGTACTTC
V gene: TRBV7-9; J gene: TRBJ1-1; clone size: NA; D gene: TRBD1; CDR3 protein: CASSDRGRDTEAFF; CDR3 DNA: TGTGCCAGCAGCGACAGGGGGCGGGACACTGAAGCTTTCTTT
V gene: TRBV5-4; J gene: TRBJ2-7; clone size: once; D gene: NA; CDR3 protein: CASSQILDEQYF; CDR3 DNA: TGTGCCAGCAGCCAAATACTAGACGAGCAGTACTTC
V gene: TRBV10-3; J gene: TRBJ2-3; clone size: NA; D gene: TRBD2; CDR3 protein: CAIKTTIGTSGDTDTQYF; CDR3 DNA: TGTGCCATCAAGACAACAATTGGGACTAGCGGAGACACAGATACGCAGTATTTT
V gene: TRBV5-1; J gene: TRBJ2-1; clone size: NA; D gene: TRBD2; CDR3 protein: CASREGAGNNNEQFF; CDR3 DNA: TGCGCCAGCAGGGAGGGAGCGGGAAACAACAATGAGCAGTTCTTC
V gene: TRBV11-2; J gene: TRBJ2-7; clone size: many; D gene: NA; CDR3 protein: CASSAPWLGLEQYF; CDR3 DNA: TGTGCCAGCAGCGCACCTTGGTTGGGGTTGGAGCAGTACTTC
V gene: TRBV10-3; J gene: TRBJ2-2; clone size: NA; D gene: TRBD2; CDR3 protein: CAIRSTSGEIGTGELFF; CDR3 DNA: TGTGCCATCAGATCGACTAGCGGGGAGATTGGCACCGGGGAGCTGTTTTTT
V gene: TRBV5-1; J gene: TRBJ1-3; clone size: NA; D gene: TRBD1; CDR3 protein: CASSLGGTGSSGNTIYF; CDR3 DNA: TGCGCCAGCAGCTTGGGTGGGACAGGAAGCTCTGGAAACACCATATATTTT
V gene: TRBV6-6; J gene: TRBJ1-1; clone size: few; D gene: NA; CDR3 protein: CASSYPGNTEAFF; CDR3 DNA: TGTGCCAGCAGTTACCCCGGGAACACTGAAGCTTTCTTT
V gene: TRBV29-1; J gene: TRBJ1-1; clone size: few; D gene: TRBD1; CDR3 protein: CSVSGGNTEAFF; CDR3 DNA: TGCAGCGTCTCAGGGGGCAACACTGAAGCTTTCTTT
V gene: TRBV28; J gene: TRBJ2-3; clone size: few; D gene: NA; CDR3 protein: CASQSTGSGDTQYF; CDR3 DNA: TGTGCCAGCCAGTCGACGGGATCGGGAGATACGCAGTATTTT
V gene: TRBV7-2; J gene: TRBJ2-7; clone size: NA; D gene: NA; CDR3 protein: CASSRSHSYEQYF; CDR3 DNA: TGTGCCAGCAGCCGTTCCCACTCCTACGAGCAGTACTTC
V gene: TRBV30; J gene: TRBJ2-1; clone size: NA; D gene: NA; CDR3 protein: CAWRYGSSYNEQFF; CDR3 DNA: TGTGCCTGGAGATACGGGAGCTCCTACAATGAGCAGTTCTTC
V gene: TRBV2; J gene: TRBJ2-1; clone size: once; D gene: TRBD1; CDR3 protein: CASDRDRDANEQFF; CDR3 DNA: TGTGCCAGCGACCGGGACAGGGACGCCAATGAGCAGTTCTTC
V gene: TRBV5-1; J gene: TRBJ2-5; clone size: few; D gene: NA; CDR3 protein: CASSLGQTQYF; CDR3 DNA: TGCGCCAGCAGCTTGGGTCAGACCCAGTACTTC
V gene: TRBV14; J gene: TRBJ2-2; clone size: NA; D gene: NA; CDR3 protein: CASSQVRTANTGELFF; CDR3 DNA: TGTGCCAGCAGCCAAGTAAGGACAGCGAACACCGGGGAGCTGTTTTTT
V gene: TRBV4-2; J gene: TRBJ2-4; clone size: few; D gene: NA; CDR3 protein: CASSQEPGERNIQYF; CDR3 DNA: TGTGCCAGCAGCCAAGAACCTGGAGAGCGAAACATTCAGTACTTC
V gene: TRBV15; J gene: TRBJ1-4; clone size: few; D gene: NA; CDR3 protein: CATSRRSGSPEKLFF; CDR3 DNA: TGTGCCACCAGCAGGCGGTCGGGGTCCCCTGAAAAACTGTTTTTT
V gene: TRBV5-1; J gene: TRBJ2-1; clone size: NA; D gene: TRBD1; CDR3 protein: CASSLPEGQGDEQFF; CDR3 DNA: TGCGCCAGCAGCTTACCGGAGGGACAGGGGGACGAGCAGTTCTTC
V gene: TRBV27; J gene: TRBJ2-3; clone size: NA; D gene: TRBD2; CDR3 protein: CASSFTGGLRDTQYF; CDR3 DNA: TGTGCCAGCAGTTTTACGGGAGGGCTTAGGGATACGCAGTATTTT
V gene: TRBV4-1; J gene: TRBJ2-7; clone size: few; D gene: NA; CDR3 protein: CASSLLVSSYEQYF; CDR3 DNA: TGCGCCAGCAGCCTTCTGGTAAGCTCCTACGAGCAGTACTTC
V gene: TRBV6-1; J gene: TRBJ1-1; clone size: NA; D gene: NA; CDR3 protein: CASMEAGPWVGAFF; CDR3 DNA: TGTGCCAGCATGGAGGCAGGCCCTTGGGTTGGTGCTTTCTTT
V gene: TRBV5-1; J gene: TRBJ1-1; clone size: NA; D gene: TRBD1; CDR3 protein: CASSSAGQGVTEAFF; CDR3 DNA: TGCGCCAGCAGCTCCGCAGGGCAGGGGGTCACTGAAGCTTTCTTT
V gene: TRBV28; J gene: TRBJ1-2; clone size: NA; D gene: TRBD1; CDR3 protein: CASSLETGGYYGYTF; CDR3 DNA: TGTGCCAGCAGTTTAGAGACAGGGGGTTACTATGGCTACACCTTC
V gene: TRBV9; J gene: TRBJ2-6; clone size: NA; D gene: TRBD2; CDR3 protein: CASSYLAGPPNVLTF; CDR3 DNA: TGTGCCAGCAGCTATCTAGCGGGACCTCCCAACGTCCTGACTTTC
V gene: TRBV5-1; J gene: TRBJ1-2; clone size: NA; D gene: TRBD1; CDR3 protein: CASSLEGDSHGYTF; CDR3 DNA: TGCGCCAGCAGCTTGGAAGGGGACAGCCATGGCTACACCTTC
V gene: TRBV18; J gene: TRBJ2-5; clone size: NA; D gene: NA; CDR3 protein: CASSPRYGETQYF; CDR3 DNA: TGTGCCAGCTCACCACGTTACGGAGAGACCCAGTACTTC
V gene: TRBV28; J gene: TRBJ2-1; clone size: NA; D gene: TRBD2; CDR3 protein: CASSLMGTSGYNEQFF; CDR3 DNA: TGTGCCAGCAGTTTAATGGGGACTAGCGGTTACAATGAGCAGTTCTTC
V gene: TRBV7-8; J gene: TRBJ2-7; clone size: NA; D gene: NA; CDR3 protein: CASSAQRTLLYEQYF; CDR3 DNA: TGTGCCAGCAGCGCCCAGAGGACCCTTCTCTACGAGCAGTACTTC
V gene: TRBV4-3; J gene: TRBJ2-1; clone size: NA; D gene: NA; CDR3 protein: CASSQVGNRRGHEQFF; CDR3 DNA: TGCGCCAGCAGCCAAGTTGGGAACCGGCGAGGCCATGAGCAGTTCTTC
V gene: TRBV6-6; J gene: TRBJ2-3; clone size: NA; D gene: NA; CDR3 protein: CASSYSRIPGRDTQYF; CDR3 DNA: TGTGCCAGCAGTTACTCGAGGATACCGGGGCGAGATACGCAGTATTTT
V gene: TRBV7-8; J gene: TRBJ2-3; clone size: NA; D gene: NA; CDR3 protein: CASSSWGEGADTQYF; CDR3 DNA: TGTGCCAGCAGCTCATGGGGTGAAGGAGCAGATACGCAGTATTTT